Below, 20 T cell receptor beta chains from the same sample are listed, as sequenced in a study of blood T cell repertoires in COVID-19 (dated by TCRdb to 2018 to 2021). Libraries were built with the immunoSEQ multiplex PCR assay. TCRdb holds this immuneACCESS table with in-frame rearrangements only. Some clones are missing; in checked studies, unresolved V genes explain under half, and the rest has no known cause. The sample table records fewer than 250,000 clones; about four fifths of these occur just once. Roughly 2.9% of the sample goes to the ten largest clones. Sequenced sample: peripheral blood. The receptors derive from a man between 50 and 59 years old with active or convalescent COVID-19.

V gene TRBV11-2 combines with J gene TRBJ2-7; perhaps TRBD2 as D (6 bases). The CDR3 is made up of 14 amino acids. V gave up 5 bases and J gave up 1 base, with 12 bases separating them. Germline V gene data show CDR1 as SGHAT and CDR2 as FQNNGV. The CDR3 region has the DNA TGTGCCAGCAGCAACCGGGACTTTTCCTACGAGCAGTACTTC. Translating gives CASSNRDFSYEQYF.

Only one count was recorded for this clone. CDR3 region: CASSAAGTALGNTIYF. The CDR3 bases are TGTGCCAGCAGCGCCGCCGGGACAGCTCTGGGAAACACCATATATTTT. This chain links TRBV9 with TRBJ1-3; the match to TRBD1 covers 7 bases. The V gene's germline CDR1 is SGDLS and CDR2 YYNGEE. CDR3 size: 16 residues. The junction had 10 bases not matched to a gene; V was cut back by 3 bases and J by 4 bases.

The rearrangement links TRBV5-1 to TRBJ2-7; TRBD1 matches 7 bases. In germline, CDR1 is SGHRS, CDR2 YFSETQ. This CDR3 contains 13 residues. The ends lost 4 bases at V and 3 bases at J; junction bases unmatched: 4. The CDR3 sequence: CASSHGTDYEQYF. CDR3 DNA: TGCGCCAGCAGCCACGGGACAGACTACGAGCAGTACTTC.

The V call is TRBV10-3, the J call TRBJ2-7, with D unclear. CDR1 is ENHRY and CDR2 is SYGVKD in the germline V gene. V was shortened by 2 bases and J by 7 bases, with 15 bases between the two germline ends. This CDR3 has 14 residues. The DNA for the CDR3 is TGTGCCATCAGTGAGCCGAGCAATAGAACGGAGCAGTACTTC. Translated: CAISEPSNRTEQYF.

The chain couples TRBV5-4 to TRBJ1-1; the D is unclear. This CDR3 comprises 14 residues. The V gene lost 0 bases and the J gene lost 3 bases, with 9 bases spanning the gap. Germline lookup yields CDR1 SGHNT and CDR2 YYREEE (reference sequence). CDR3 region: CASSLEQTHTEAFF. The CDR3 bases are TGTGCCAGCAGCTTGGAGCAGACTCACACTGAAGCTTTCTTT.

The genes are TRBV27 and TRBJ1-1; 9 bases are a match to TRBD1. The germline V gene has CDR1 MNHEY and CDR2 SMNVEV (reference sequence). Trimming cost V 6 bases and J 4 bases; bases outside gene matches: 6. This CDR3 has 14 amino acids. The CDR3 DNA sequence: TGTGCCAGCAGATGGGGACAGGGAAGCACTGAAGCTTTCTTT. Translated: CASRWGQGSTEAFF.

The chain joins TRBV11-1 to TRBJ2-1; TRBD2 is a possible D gene (6 bases). CDR3 length equals 15 residues. V lost 1 base, J lost 4 bases, and 11 bases lay in between. CDR1 and CDR2 (germline): SGHAT, FQDESV (reference sequence). CDR3 in amino acids: CASSLGGETYNEQFF. The CDR3 bases are TGTGCCAGCAGCTTAGGGGGGGAAACGTACAATGAGCAGTTCTTC.

The chain joins TRBV27 to TRBJ1-1; 7 bases fit TRBD1. The germline V gene has CDR1 MNHEY and CDR2 SMNVEV (reference sequence). The V and J ends lost 8 bases and 3 bases, in that order; junction bases with no gene match: 9. The CDR3 totals 14 residues. CDR3 amino acids: CASRLTGFHTEAFF. In nucleotides, the CDR3 is TGTGCCAGCCGTCTGACAGGGTTCCACACTGAAGCTTTCTTT.

The rearrangement links TRBV27 to TRBJ2-7, with 8 bases fitting TRBD1. V shed 8 bases and J 5 bases; nucleotides not matched to a gene: 5. The CDR3 is made up of 12 amino acids. From germline, CDR1 is MNHEY and CDR2 SMNVEV (reference sequence). CDR3 region: CASRDRSHEQYF. DNA for the CDR3: TGTGCCAGCCGGGACAGGAGCCACGAGCAGTACTTC.

V gene TRBV12-5 combines with J gene TRBJ1-2; D call uncertain. Germline values: CDR1 LGHNT, CDR2 FRNRAP. The germline V and J ends were trimmed by 1 base and 8 bases, with 14 bases remaining between them. The CDR3 contains 14 residues. In DNA, the CDR3 is TGTGCTAGTGGTTTGGGAGCATCCCATGAGGGCTACACCTTC. Protein sequence: CASGLGASHEGYTF.

The V and J genes are TRBV30 and TRBJ2-4; no definite D call. V dropped 1 base and J dropped 0 bases, with 7 bases sitting between them. Germline V lookup: CDR1 GTSNPN, CDR2 SVGIG (reference sequence). CDR3 length equals 14 residues. CDR3 loop: CAWSEPLAKNIQYF. The CDR3, as DNA: TGTGCCTGGAGTGAGCCTCTAGCCAAAAACATTCAGTACTTC.

The J gene is TRBJ2-7, the V gene TRBV19, with 7 nucleotides matching TRBD1. V was pared by 5 bases and J by 0 bases, with 4 bases of the junction left unmatched. Germline V CDR1 and CDR2: LNHDA, SQIVND (reference sequence). The CDR3 totals 14 residues. CDR3 sequence (DNA): TGTGCCAGTAGTTCCCGGGACAGCTCCTACGAGCAGTACTTC. As protein: CASSSRDSSYEQYF.

This clone appeared a few times. This chain joins TRBV19 and TRBJ1-2, with D perhaps TRBD1 (5 bases). Germline V gives CDR1 LNHDA, CDR2 SQIVND (reference sequence). Trimming removed 7 bases from V and 2 bases from J, with 8 bases in between. The CDR3 totals 12 residues. The CDR3 here is CASTRQNYGYTF. The CDR3 nucleotides are TGTGCCAGTACAAGACAGAACTATGGCTACACCTTC.

The chain joins TRBV10-3 to TRBJ2-2, with 12 positions matching TRBD2. From germline, CDR1 is ENHRY and CDR2 SYGVKD. V was clipped by 6 bases and J by 6 bases; unmatched bases: 8. This CDR3 is built from 16 residues. CDR3 sequence (DNA): TGTGCCATCAGGATACTAGCGGGGGGCCTTCCCGGGGAGCTGTTTTTT. It codes for CAIRILAGGLPGELFF.

The CDR3 region is CASSRGTGPYEQYF. The CDR3 nucleotides are TGTGCCAGCAGCCGAGGGACAGGGCCCTACGAGCAGTACTTC. This sequence joins TRBV5-6 and TRBJ2-7, with 9 bases that match TRBD1. Unmatched junction bases numbered 4, after V lost 4 bases and J lost 2 bases. Germline CDR1 is SGHDT and CDR2 is YYEEEE. This CDR3 has 14 residues.

The rearrangement links TRBV3-1 (or the pseudogene TRBV3-2) to TRBJ2-4, with TRBD2 as a possible D gene (5 bases). V was shortened by 1 base and J by 8 bases, with 9 bases between the two germline ends. The CDR3 length is 13 residues. In germline, CDR1 is LGHDT, CDR2 YNNKEL (reference sequence). CDR3 DNA: TGTGCCAGCAGCCAAGGAGGGTTTGACATTCAGTACTTC. Translated: CASSQGGFDIQYF.

The J gene is TRBJ2-1, the V gene TRBV18; the match to TRBD1 covers 7 bases. The CDR3 is 17 residues long. Unmatched junction bases numbered 14, after V lost 8 bases and J lost 1 base. Germline values: CDR1 KGHSH, CDR2 LQKENI. The CDR3 spells CASTSLGGAGSYNEQFF. In DNA form, the CDR3 reads TGTGCCAGCACGTCACTAGGGGGCGCTGGGTCCTACAATGAGCAGTTCTTC.

The rearrangement joins TRBV4-1 to TRBJ2-1, with D possibly TRBD2 on 6 matching bases. Germline V CDR1 and CDR2: MGHRA, YSYEKL. Trimming pared 1 base from V and 9 bases from J, leaving 22 bases between. CDR3 length: 17 amino acids. Here the CDR3 reads CASSQGLGRRWGGEQFF. CDR3 nucleotides: TGCGCCAGCAGCCAAGGGTTGGGACGGCGGTGGGGAGGTGAGCAGTTCTTC.

V gene TRBV30 combines with J gene TRBJ1-1; no definite D call. Germline CDR1 and CDR2: GTSNPN and SVGIG (reference sequence). Trimming stripped 2 bases from V and 8 bases from J, with 6 bases between. CDR3 length: 10 amino acids. CDR3 sequence reads: CAWSPLEAFF. DNA of the CDR3: TGTGCCTGGAGTCCACTGGAAGCTTTCTTT.

The CDR3, as DNA: TGTGCCAGCAGCTTAGATGCACATCGGGATGGCTACACCTTC. This codes for CASSLDAHRDGYTF. The chain recombines TRBV11-2 with TRBJ1-2; D call uncertain. This CDR3 has 14 residues. Trimming cost V 0 bases and J 6 bases, with 11 bases left between them. Per germline, CDR1 SGHAT and CDR2 FQNNGV.